This TCR beta chain emerged from a study of T cells in Graves' hyperthyroidism and ophthalmopathy. General study points: Most thyroid clonotypes expanded above 0.001 appeared in blood too.

For ophthalmopathy patients, the Clinical Activity Score was at least 3 and the NOSPECS grade at least 4; duration was under 3 months. PBMCs stemmed from less than 13 ml fresh peripheral blood. RNA transcripts were the template for amplifying TCR beta CDR3 regions. Researchers ran a first-round RT-PCR on the TCR CDR3 using the HTBI primer set. MiXCR, applied by TCRdb to the multiplex PCR reads, yields one record per CDR3 protein. The sample lists a few hundred thousand distinct CDR3 sequences; over 15% were seen once. With regard to this clonotype: Antigen specificity is unknown.

Per germline, CDR1 MNHNS and CDR2 SASEGT. V was pared by 6 bases and J by 4 bases, with 12 bases between. CDR3 length: 13 residues. The TCR was taken from a woman between 40 and 55 years old with Graves' ophthalmopathy. The chain employs TRBV6-1 and TRBJ1-1; D perhaps matches TRBD1 (6 bases). The sample consisted of blood. The CDR3 reads CASRWTDRTEAFF. CDR3 DNA sequence: TGTGCCAGCAGATGGACAGATCGCACTGAAGCTTTCTTT.